This record covers a single TCR beta chain. Repertoires were generated with immunoSEQ multiplex PCR, while TCRdb's copy carries only in-frame clones and drops some. This sample yields 150,000 to 200,000 clones, of which 80% to 90% are seen a single time; under 3% belongs to the top ten. The sample originates from a study of blood T cell repertoires in COVID-19. At the level of the study: Some COVID-19 samples were acute and others convalescent; all came from the United States, Italy and Spain.

CDR1 is SGHAT and CDR2 is FQNNGV in the germline V gene. J was trimmed by 5 bases and V by 3 bases; bases with no gene match: 5. The CDR3 is made up of 14 amino acids. Participants spanned ages roughly 18 to 90 years and resided in roughly 22 US areas. This sequence joins TRBV11-2 and TRBJ2-5, with 8 bases matching TRBD2. The origin of this receptor is a middle-aged woman with acute COVID-19. Sequencing used PBMCs or T cells enriched from blood (not recorded which). The CDR3 DNA reads as TGTGCCAGCAGCTTCCCGGGGGGGGAGGAGACCCAGTACTTC. Its translation is CASSFPGGEETQYF.